This T cell receptor beta chain was captured by sequencing in a study of neoadjuvant anti-PD-1 for oral cavity cancer. Study summary: Patients without progression got a fourth dose around day 43. Study-level points and caveats: Higher pretreatment Treg/Th17 ratios tracked higher pretreatment blood clonality. Only three patients per response group were TCR-analyzed; validation needed.

From germline, CDR1 is MNHEY and CDR2 SVGAGI. V was trimmed by 7 bases and J by 0 bases, leaving 7 bases between them. The CDR3 runs 13 residues. Using immunoSEQ multiplex PCR, the repertoire was profiled, and TCRdb retains in-frame clones only, with some absent. The sample yields about 72,000 clones, around 80% seen once. A remark on this clone: Its cognate antigen is unknown.

The sequences come from PBMCs, collected before nivolumab (anti-PD-1) treatment. The gene calls are TRBV6-5 and TRBJ2-1; no firm D call. The TCR sequence derives from a person between 35 and 79 years old with oral cavity squamous cell carcinoma. CDR3 nucleotides: TGTGCCAGCACCGGATACTCCTACAATGAGCAGTTCTTC. This codes for CASTGYSYNEQFF.